This T cell receptor (beta chain) was sequenced during a study of cytotoxic CD8 clonotypes in ibrutinib-treated CLL. Study outcomes and limitations: Sampling of sustained-remission and progressing patients occurred at differing times. Shared public clonotypes were rare, and on treatment they either got smaller or stayed the same. The clonality went up when patients responded to ibrutinib and dropped back toward baseline at progression. In comparison with age-matched healthy donors, baseline clonality was higher and tracked circulating CD8+ T-cell counts.

Regarding this clone: Its matching antigen is unknown.

Method: immunoSEQ multiplex PCR; TCRdb's copy keeps in-frame clones and lacks some. The repertoire includes around 140,000 clones, approximately 80% of them detected once, and 25% to 35% sits in the top ten. This CDR3 contains 14 residues. Germline-derived CDR1 and CDR2 are SGHDT and YYEEEE. Trimming shortened V by 4 bases and J by 6 bases, and 16 bases separated the two germline ends. This TCR was recovered from a human donor with chronic lymphocytic leukemia. The rearrangement links TRBV5-6 to TRBJ1-1, with unresolved D. The source was PBMCs, collected after 12 months of ibrutinib treatment. This CDR3 reads CASSHSVPWAEAFF. The CDR3 nucleotides read TGTGCCAGCAGCCATTCCGTCCCGTGGGCTGAAGCTTTCTTT. Together with reference TRBV5-6 and TRBJ1-1, the CDR3 gives the full variable domain: DAGVTQSPTHLIKTRGQQVTLRCSPKSGHDTVSWYQQALGQGPQFIFQYYEEEERQRGNFPDRFSGHQFPNYSSELNVNALLLGDSALYLCASSHSVPWAEAFFGQGTRLTVV.